The clone carrying this T cell receptor (beta chain) was detected many times. Regions amplified from RNA transcripts were the TCR beta CDR3 regions. Researchers ran a first-round RT-PCR on the TCR CDR3 using the HTBI primer set. MiXCR, run by TCRdb on the multiplex PCR reads, gives a single entry per CDR3 protein. This table holds about 710,000 distinct CDR3 sequences, 15% to 20% found once. This CDR3 contains 12 residues. V lost 0 bases and J 13 bases, leaving 12 bases between the germline ends. This entry comes from a study of T cells in Graves' hyperthyroidism and ophthalmopathy. Newly diagnosed hyperthyroidism, duration under 2 months, in patients aged 18 to 65. In making diagnoses, clinical symptoms, serum thyroxine and TRAb, thyroid ultrasound and orbital computed tomography were all used. The source of the PBMCs was roughly 10 ml of fresh peripheral blood.

The sequencing input was blood. The sequence was obtained from a young man with Graves' hyperthyroidism. This chain uses TRBV12-3 or TRBV12-4 with TRBJ1-1; the D gene is possibly TRBD1 (6 bases). CDR3 nucleotide sequence: TGTGCCAGCAGTTTAGCCGGGACAACGTGTTTCTTT. Translating it yields CASSLAGTTCFF.